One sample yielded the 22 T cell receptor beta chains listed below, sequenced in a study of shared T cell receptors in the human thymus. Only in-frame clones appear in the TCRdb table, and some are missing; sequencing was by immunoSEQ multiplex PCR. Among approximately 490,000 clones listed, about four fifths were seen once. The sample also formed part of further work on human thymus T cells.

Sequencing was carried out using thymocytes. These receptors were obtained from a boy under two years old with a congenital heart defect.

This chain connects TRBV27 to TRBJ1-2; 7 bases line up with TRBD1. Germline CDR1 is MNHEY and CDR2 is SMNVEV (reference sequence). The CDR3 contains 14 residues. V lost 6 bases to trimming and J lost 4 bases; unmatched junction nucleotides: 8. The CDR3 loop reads CASSPDRDPYGYTF. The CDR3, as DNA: TGTGCCAGCAGCCCTGACAGGGATCCCTATGGCTACACCTTC.

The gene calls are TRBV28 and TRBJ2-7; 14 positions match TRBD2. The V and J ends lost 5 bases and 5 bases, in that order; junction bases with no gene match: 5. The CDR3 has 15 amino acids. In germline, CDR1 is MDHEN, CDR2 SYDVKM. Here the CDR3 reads CASSPTSGRGDEQYF. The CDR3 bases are TGTGCCAGCAGTCCGACTAGCGGGAGGGGGGACGAGCAGTACTTC.

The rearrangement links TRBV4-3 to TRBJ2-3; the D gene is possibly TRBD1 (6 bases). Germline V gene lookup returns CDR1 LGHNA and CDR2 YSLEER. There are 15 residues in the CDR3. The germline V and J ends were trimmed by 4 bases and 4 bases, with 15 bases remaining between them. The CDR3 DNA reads TGCGCCAGCAGCCCGATGGACAGCCGCGCAGATACGCAGTATTTT. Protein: CASSPMDSRADTQYF.

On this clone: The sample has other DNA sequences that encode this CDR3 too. CDR3 sequence reads: CAWSVRRDSNQPQHF. The CDR3 DNA reads as TGTGCCTGGAGTGTCCGGCGGGACTCTAATCAGCCCCAGCATTTT. The gene calls are TRBV30 and TRBJ1-5; D possibly corresponds to TRBD1 (5 bases). The CDR3 sequence is 15 residues long. V lost 0 bases and J lost 4, with 13 bases in between. Germline loops: CDR1 GTSNPN, CDR2 SVGIG (reference sequence).

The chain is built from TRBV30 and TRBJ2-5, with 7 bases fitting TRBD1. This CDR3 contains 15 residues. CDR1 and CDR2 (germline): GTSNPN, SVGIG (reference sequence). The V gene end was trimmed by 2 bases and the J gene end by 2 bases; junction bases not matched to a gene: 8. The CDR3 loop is CAWSHLGQLQETQYF. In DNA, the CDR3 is TGTGCCTGGAGTCATCTGGGACAGCTTCAAGAGACCCAGTACTTC.

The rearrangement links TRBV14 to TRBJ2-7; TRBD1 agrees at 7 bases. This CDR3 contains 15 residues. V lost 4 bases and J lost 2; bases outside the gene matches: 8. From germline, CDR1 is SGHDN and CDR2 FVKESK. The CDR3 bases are TGTGCCAGCAGCCTCAGGGGACAGTATACCTACGAGCAGTACTTC. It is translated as CASSLRGQYTYEQYF.

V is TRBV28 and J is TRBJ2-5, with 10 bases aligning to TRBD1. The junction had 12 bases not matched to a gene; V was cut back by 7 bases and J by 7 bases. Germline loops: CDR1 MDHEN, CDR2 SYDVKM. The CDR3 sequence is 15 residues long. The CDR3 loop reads CASTSTTGGSPTQYF. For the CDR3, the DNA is TGTGCCAGCACCTCAACGACAGGGGGCAGTCCGACCCAGTACTTC.

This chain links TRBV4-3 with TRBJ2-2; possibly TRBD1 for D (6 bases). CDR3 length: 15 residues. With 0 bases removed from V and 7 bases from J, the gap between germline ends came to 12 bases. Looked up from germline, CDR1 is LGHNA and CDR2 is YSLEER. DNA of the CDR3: TGCGCCAGCAGCCAAGATATCCCAGGGGTCGGGGAGCTGTTTTTT. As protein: CASSQDIPGVGELFF.

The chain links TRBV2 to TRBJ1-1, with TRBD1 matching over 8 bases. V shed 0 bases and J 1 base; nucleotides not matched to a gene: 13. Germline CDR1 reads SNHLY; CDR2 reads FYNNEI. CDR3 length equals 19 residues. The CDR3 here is CASSEALRAGGYKNTEAFF. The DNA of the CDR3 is TGTGCCAGCAGTGAAGCGCTTCGGGCAGGGGGCTATAAGAACACTGAAGCTTTCTTT.

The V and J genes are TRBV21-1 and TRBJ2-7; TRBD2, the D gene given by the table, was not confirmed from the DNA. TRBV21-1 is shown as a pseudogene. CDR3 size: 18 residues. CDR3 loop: CASSKIECSRGGGDEQYF. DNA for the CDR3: TGTGCCAGCAGCAAAATCGAATGTTCCAGGGGAGGGGGAGACGAGCAGTACTTC.

CDR3 sequence: CSAHGLAGGDTQYF. In DNA form, the CDR3 reads TGCAGCGCACATGGACTAGCGGGAGGAGATACGCAGTATTTT. The gene calls are TRBV29-1 and TRBJ2-3; 14 nucleotides agree with TRBD2. The CDR3 sequence is 14 residues long. CDR1 and CDR2 from the germline V gene are SQVTM and ANQGSEA. J gave up 5 bases and V 7 bases, and 5 bases lay outside the gene matches.

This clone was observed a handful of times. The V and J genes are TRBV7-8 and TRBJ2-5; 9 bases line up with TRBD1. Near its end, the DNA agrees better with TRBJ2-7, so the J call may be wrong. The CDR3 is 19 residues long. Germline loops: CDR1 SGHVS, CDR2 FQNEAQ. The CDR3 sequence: CASSLGSGTGRRPPYEQYF. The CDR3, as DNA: TGTGCCAGCAGCTTAGGTTCAGGGACAGGGAGGCGGCCACCCTACGAGCAGTACTTC.

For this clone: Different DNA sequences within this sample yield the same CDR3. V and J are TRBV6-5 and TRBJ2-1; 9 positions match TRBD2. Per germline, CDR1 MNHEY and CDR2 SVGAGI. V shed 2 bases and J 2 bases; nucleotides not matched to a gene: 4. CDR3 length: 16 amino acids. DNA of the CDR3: TGTGCCAGCAGTTACGTCGCGGGAGGGCCCTACAATGAGCAGTTCTTC. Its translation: CASSYVAGGPYNEQFF.

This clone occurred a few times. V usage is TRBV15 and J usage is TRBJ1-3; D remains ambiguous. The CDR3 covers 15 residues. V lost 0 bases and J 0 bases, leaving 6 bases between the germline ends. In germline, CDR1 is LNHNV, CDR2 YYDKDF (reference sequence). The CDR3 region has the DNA TGTGCCACCAGCAGAGATATACACTCTGGAAACACCATATATTTT. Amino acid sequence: CATSRDIHSGNTIYF.

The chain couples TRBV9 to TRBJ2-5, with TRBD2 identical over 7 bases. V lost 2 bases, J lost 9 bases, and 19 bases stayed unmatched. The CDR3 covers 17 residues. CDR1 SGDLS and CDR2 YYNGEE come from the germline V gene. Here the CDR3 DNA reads TGTGCCAGCAGCGTCGGCCAGGGTGGTACGGTCCGGGGGGCCCAGTACTTC. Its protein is CASSVGQGGTVRGAQYF.

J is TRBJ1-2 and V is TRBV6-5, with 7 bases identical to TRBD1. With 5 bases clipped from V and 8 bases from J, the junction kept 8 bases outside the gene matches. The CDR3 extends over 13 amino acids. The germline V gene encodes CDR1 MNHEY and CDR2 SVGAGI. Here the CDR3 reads CASSTGDSPGYTF. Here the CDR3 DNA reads TGTGCCAGCAGTACGGGGGACAGTCCGGGCTACACCTTC.

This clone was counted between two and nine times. CDR3 DNA sequence: TGCGCCAGCAGCCCCTATGGGGCGAGTGGCTACACCTTC. Its protein is CASSPYGASGYTF. This chain links TRBV5-1 with TRBJ1-2; a possible D gene is TRBD1 (5 bases). Germline values: CDR1 SGHRS, CDR2 YFSETQ. Trimming cost V 4 bases and J 7 bases, with 14 bases left between them. CDR3 length: 13 residues.

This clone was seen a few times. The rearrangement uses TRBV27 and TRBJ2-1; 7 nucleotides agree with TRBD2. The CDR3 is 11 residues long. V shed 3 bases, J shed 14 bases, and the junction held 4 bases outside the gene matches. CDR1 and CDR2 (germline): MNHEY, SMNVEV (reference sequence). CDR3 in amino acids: CASSFGLVEFF. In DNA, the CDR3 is TGTGCCAGCAGTTTCGGACTAGTAGAGTTCTTC.

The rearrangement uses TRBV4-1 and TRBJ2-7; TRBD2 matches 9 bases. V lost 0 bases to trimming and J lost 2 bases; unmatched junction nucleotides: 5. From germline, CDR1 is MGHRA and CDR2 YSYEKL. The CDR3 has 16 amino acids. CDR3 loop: CASSQDSAGGTYEQYF. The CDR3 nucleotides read TGCGCCAGCAGCCAAGATTCAGCGGGAGGAACCTACGAGCAGTACTTC.

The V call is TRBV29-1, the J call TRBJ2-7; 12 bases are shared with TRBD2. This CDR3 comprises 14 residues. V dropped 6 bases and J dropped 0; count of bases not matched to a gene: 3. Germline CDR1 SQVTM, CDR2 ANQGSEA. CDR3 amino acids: CSVLTSGSSYEQYF. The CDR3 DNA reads TGCAGCGTGCTGACTAGCGGGAGCTCCTACGAGCAGTACTTC.

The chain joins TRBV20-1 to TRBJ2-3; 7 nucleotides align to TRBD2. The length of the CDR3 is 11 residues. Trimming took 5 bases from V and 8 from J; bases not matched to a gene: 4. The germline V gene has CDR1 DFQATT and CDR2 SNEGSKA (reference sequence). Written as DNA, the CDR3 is TGCAGTGCTCGACTAGCCTCTACGCAGTATTTT. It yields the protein CSARLASTQYF.

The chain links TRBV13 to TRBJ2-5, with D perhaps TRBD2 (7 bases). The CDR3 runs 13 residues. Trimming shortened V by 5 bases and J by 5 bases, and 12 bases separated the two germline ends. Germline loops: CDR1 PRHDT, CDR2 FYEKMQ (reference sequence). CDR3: CASSPQGGETQYF. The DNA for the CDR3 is TGTGCCAGCAGCCCACAGGGAGGGGAGACCCAGTACTTC.